These T cell receptor beta chains were read from a single sample in a study of identical twins. TCRdb ran MiXCR on the 5' RACE reads and lists one entry per CDR3 protein. Among some 790,000 distinct CDR3 sequences listed, about 20% were seen once. The same sample was also studied in work on T cells expressing NK-cell markers.

Sequenced material: PBMCs. Receptors were obtained from a woman in her late teens or twenties in good health. Both conserved end residues are part of each CDR3. A D gene is named only where the DNA matches it firmly. A clone size is listed for some rows: how often the clone was seen (once, few, many), or a class if it is expanded.

CDR3nt,CDR3aa,j_gene,v_gene,abundance,d_gene
TGTGCCAGCAGCTTTGGGGGACAGGGTAATTCACCCCTCCACTTT,CASSFGGQGNSPLHF,TRBJ1-6,TRBV11-1,NA,TRBD1
TGTGCCAGCAGAGAGAAGGACCGACACTACGAGCAGTACTTC,CASREKDRHYEQYF,TRBJ2-7,TRBV3-1,few,NA
TGTGCCAGCAGCTTATCCGGGGGGGCAGGGACAGATACGCAGTATTTT,CASSLSGGAGTDTQYF,TRBJ2-3,TRBV7-3,NA,TRBD2
TGTGCCAGCAGTACCACTAGCGGGACCTCCAATGAGCAGTTCTTC,CASSTTSGTSNEQFF,TRBJ2-1,TRBV27,few,TRBD2
TGTGCCATCAGTGAGTCCGGACAGGGGGCTGGAAACACCATATATTTT,CAISESGQGAGNTIYF,TRBJ1-3,TRBV10-3,few,TRBD1
TGTGCCACCAGTGGCTCGGACTCGAGCTCCTACAATGAGCAGTTCTTC,CATSGSDSSSYNEQFF,TRBJ2-1,TRBV24-1,NA,NA
TGTGCCAGCAGGGGTTTTACAGGGGGAGCTTTCTTT,CASRGFTGGAFF,TRBJ1-1,TRBV7-9,NA,TRBD1
TGTGCCAGCAGTTTCCAATGGGACAGGGGGCAAGAGACCCAGTACTTC,CASSFQWDRGQETQYF,TRBJ2-5,TRBV7-2,few,TRBD1
TGTGCCAGCAGCCTGGGCCCGGCCAGTAGCCTAGATGGCTACACCTTC,CASSLGPASSLDGYTF,TRBJ1-2,TRBV13,few,NA
TGCGCCAGCAGTGACTCAGGGGCTGGGGCCAACGTCCTGACTTTC,CASSDSGAGANVLTF,TRBJ2-6,TRBV10-1,NA,NA
TGCGCCAGCAGCCAAGGGGGGTACGGAGATGAAAAACTGTTTTTT,CASSQGGYGDEKLFF,TRBJ1-4,TRBV4-3,few,NA
TGTGCCTGGAGTGTAGGGTGGGGACAGGGTGCCTACGTCGGGGAGCAGTACTTC,CAWSVGWGQGAYVGEQYF,TRBJ2-7,TRBV30,few,TRBD1
TGCAGTGCTAGTTACCGGGCAGACCTAGCCAAAAACATTCAGTACTTC,CSASYRADLAKNIQYF,TRBJ2-4,TRBV20-1,NA,NA
TGTGCCAGCAGTGACGGACCTGATCTAGCGTGGAATGAGCAGTTCTTC,CASSDGPDLAWNEQFF,TRBJ2-1,TRBV7-2,many,NA
TGCAGTGCTAGGCCCCGGGACGGCCAAGAGACCCAGTACTTC,CSARPRDGQETQYF,TRBJ2-5,TRBV20-1,NA,NA
TGTGCCAGCAGCTTGGTGGGCCAGGCTAGCCTTCAGGAGACCCAGTACTTC,CASSLVGQASLQETQYF,TRBJ2-5,TRBV5-6,NA,NA
TGCAGCGTTGAAACCTTGAACACTGAAGCTTTCTTT,CSVETLNTEAFF,TRBJ1-1,TRBV29-1,many,NA
TGTGCCACCAGCAGAGATGCAGGGTCTAGCTATGGCTACACCTTC,CATSRDAGSSYGYTF,TRBJ1-2,TRBV15,few,NA
TGCGCCAGCAGCTTTCGGACTAGCGCACAGTACAATGAGCAGTTCTTC,CASSFRTSAQYNEQFF,TRBJ2-1,TRBV5-1,NA,TRBD2
TGCGCCAGCAGTGAGGGCAGGGGGTTCGGCTACACCTTC,CASSEGRGFGYTF,TRBJ1-2,TRBV10-2,NA,TRBD1
TGTGCCAGCAGCTTTGACGGGCCGGACAATGAGCAGTTCTTC,CASSFDGPDNEQFF,TRBJ2-1,TRBV7-8,many,NA
TGTGCCAGCAGGGGGGGGACCTGGAATTCCGAGCAGTACTTC,CASRGGTWNSEQYF,TRBJ2-7,TRBV12-3/TRBV12-4,few,TRBD2